Listed below are T cell receptor beta chains from one sample, sequenced in a study of blood T cell repertoires in COVID-19. Using immunoSEQ multiplex PCR, the repertoire was profiled, and TCRdb retains in-frame clones only, with some absent. This sample yields roughly 50,000 clones, of which around 83% are seen a single time; 5.5% to 7.5% belongs to the top ten. The sample taken for sequencing was peripheral blood. Receptors originate from a man aged 60-69 years with acute or convalescent COVID-19. Each CDR3 is given with its conserved first and last residue. Each record gives: V gene, J gene, D gene, clone size, CDR3 protein, CDR3 DNA. D genes are given only for firm matches. Clone size is stated in some rows and not others, as once, few, many or a class when expanded.

>TRBV10-3|TRBJ2-1|TRBD1|.
CAIRSTGASNEQFF
TGTGCCATAAGGTCGACAGGGGCATCCAATGAGCAGTTCTTC
>TRBV13|TRBJ2-1|.|.
CASSFVDNEQFF
TGTGCCAGCAGCTTTGTCGACAATGAGCAGTTCTTC
>TRBV10-3|TRBJ1-2|.|.
CAISEGQPGGYTF
TGTGCCATCAGTGAGGGACAGCCAGGGGGCTACACCTTC
>TRBV19|TRBJ2-1|TRBD1|.
CASSPVDRYNEQFF
TGTGCCAGTTCCCCCGTGGACAGGTACAATGAGCAGTTCTTC
>TRBV5-1|TRBJ1-3|.|.
CASSLAGSSSGNTIYF
TGCGCCAGCAGCTTGGCCGGGAGCAGCTCTGGAAACACCATATATTTT
>TRBV27|TRBJ2-3|TRBD2|once
CASRGAGTFPDTQYF
TGTGCCAGCAGGGGAGCGGGAACGTTCCCAGATACGCAGTATTTT
>TRBV19|TRBJ2-3|.|.
CASSPWGGPSTDTQYF
TGTGCCAGTAGCCCTTGGGGGGGGCCTAGCACAGATACGCAGTATTTT
>TRBV10-1|TRBJ2-5|TRBD2|.
CASSPGGREETQYF
TGCGCCAGCAGTCCGGGCGGGAGGGAAGAGACCCAGTACTTC
>TRBV27|TRBJ2-1|TRBD2|.
CASSSQGAGEVNEQFF
TGTGCCAGCAGTTCCCAGGGAGCGGGAGAAGTCAATGAGCAGTTCTTC
>TRBV30|TRBJ2-7|.|.
CAWSSGYEQYF
TGTGCCTGGAGCAGCGGTTACGAGCAGTACTTC
>TRBV5-8|TRBJ1-5|TRBD1|few
CASTRTGGNQPQHF
TGTGCCAGCACCCGGACAGGGGGCAATCAGCCCCAGCATTTT
>TRBV6-6|TRBJ1-3|.|.
CASSRGPGSSGNTIYF
TGTGCCAGCAGTAGGGGCCCGGGTAGTAGTGGAAACACCATATATTTT
>TRBV9|TRBJ2-3|.|.
CASSPVGGHGDTQYF
TGTGCCAGCAGCCCCGTCGGGGGGCATGGAGATACGCAGTATTTT
>TRBV27|TRBJ1-3|.|.
CASSTTGHSGNTIYF
TGTGCCAGCAGCACGACAGGCCACTCTGGAAACACCATATATTTT
>TRBV15|TRBJ2-1|.|.
CATSRDRQDNEQFF
TGTGCCACCAGCAGAGATCGACAAGATAATGAGCAGTTCTTC
>TRBV7-3|TRBJ2-1|.|.
CASSLMGAQVNNEQFF
TGTGCCAGCAGCCTGATGGGGGCCCAAGTGAACAATGAGCAGTTCTTC
>TRBV28|TRBJ1-6|TRBD1|.
CASSLLRDRPLHF
TGTGCCAGCAGTTTATTGCGGGACAGACCCCTCCACTTT
>TRBV7-7|TRBJ1-3|.|.
CASSLVYGNTIYF
TGTGCTAGCAGCTTAGTTTATGGAAACACCATATATTTT
>TRBV6-2/TRBV6-3|TRBJ2-3|TRBD2|.
CASCPGLAGVAQYF
TGTGCCAGCTGCCCGGGACTAGCGGGAGTGGCGCAGTATTTT
>TRBV27|TRBJ2-2|TRBD2|.
CASSFASGSTNTGELFF
TGTGCCAGCAGTTTCGCTAGCGGGAGCACAAACACCGGGGAGCTGTTTTTT
>TRBV15|TRBJ1-1|.|.
CATSRDPAMNTEAFF
TGTGCCACCAGCAGAGATCCTGCTATGAACACTGAAGCTTTCTTT
>TRBV18|TRBJ2-2|.|.
CASSDSTANTGELFF
TGTGCCAGCTCCGACTCTACCGCGAACACCGGGGAGCTGTTTTTT
>TRBV2|TRBJ2-7|.|.
CASSEISGGASSYEQYF
TGTGCCAGCAGTGAAATCTCTGGGGGGGCGAGCTCCTACGAGCAGTACTTC
>TRBV7-2|TRBJ2-7|.|.
CASTPLDYEQYF
TGTGCCAGCACCCCACTAGACTACGAGCAGTACTTC
>TRBV7-3|TRBJ1-1|.|.
CASSLGGQLNTEAFF
TGTGCCAGCAGCTTGGGAGGGCAGCTTAACACTGAAGCTTTCTTT
>TRBV6-6|TRBJ2-7|TRBD2|.
CASTISGRGNEQYF
TGTGCCAGCACCATTAGCGGGAGGGGAAACGAGCAGTACTTC
>TRBV28|TRBJ2-1|.|.
CASTLTGSYNEQFF
TGTGCCAGCACCCTTACGGGGAGCTACAATGAGCAGTTCTTC
>TRBV28|TRBJ1-1|TRBD1|.
CASSFPQTGGTKAFF
TGTGCCAGCAGTTTCCCCCAAACAGGGGGCACTAAAGCTTTCTTT
>TRBV27|TRBJ2-3|.|.
CASSPQAPDTDTQYF
TGTGCCAGCAGTCCCCAGGCCCCTGACACAGATACGCAGTATTTT
>TRBV6-1|TRBJ1-2|.|.
CASSEQTDYGYTF
TGTGCCAGCAGTGAACAGACAGACTATGGCTACACCTTC
>TRBV6-1|TRBJ1-5|.|once
CASSEGILADQPQHF
TGTGCCAGCAGTGAAGGAATTTTAGCCGATCAGCCCCAGCATTTT
>TRBV28|TRBJ2-2|.|.
CASSLRSLSAGELFF
TGTGCCAGCAGTTTGAGGAGCCTCAGCGCCGGGGAGCTGTTTTTT
>TRBV11-2|TRBJ1-1|.|.
CASTHRAFLPEAFF
TGTGCCAGCACCCACAGGGCTTTTTTGCCTGAAGCTTTCTTT
>TRBV19|TRBJ1-1|.|.
CASSISPPTGTEAFF
TGTGCCAGTAGTATATCCCCCCCTACGGGCACTGAAGCTTTCTTT
>TRBV5-4|TRBJ2-1|TRBD1|.
CASGGTGSYNEQFF
TGTGCCAGCGGCGGGACAGGGTCCTACAATGAGCAGTTCTTC
>TRBV30|TRBJ1-4|.|.
CAAGVGKMGEKLFF
TGTGCTGCGGGCGTAGGGAAGATGGGAGAAAAACTGTTTTTT
>TRBV20-1|TRBJ2-3|.|.
CSASRGSTDTQYF
TGCAGTGCTAGTAGAGGGAGCACAGATACGCAGTATTTT
>TRBV10-3|TRBJ1-1|TRBD1|.
CAITRTGITEAFF
TGTGCCATCACGCGGACAGGGATCACTGAAGCTTTCTTT
>TRBV5-1|TRBJ2-1|TRBD1|.
CASSQTGGSYNEQFF
TGCGCCAGCAGCCAGACAGGGGGCTCCTACAATGAGCAGTTCTTC
>TRBV9|TRBJ1-2|TRBD1|.
CASSVRQGTTGGYTF
TGTGCCAGCAGCGTAAGACAGGGCACAACGGGGGGCTACACCTTC
>TRBV24-1|TRBJ1-5|TRBD1|.
CATSDRQGANQPQHF
TGTGCCACCAGTGATCGACAGGGGGCCAATCAGCCCCAGCATTTT
>TRBV18|TRBJ1-1|TRBD1|.
CASSYTGENTEAFF
TGTGCCAGCTCATATACAGGGGAGAACACTGAAGCTTTCTTT
>TRBV9|TRBJ1-3|.|.
CASSNEGRGNTIYF
TGTGCCAGCAGTAACGAGGGCAGGGGAAACACCATATATTTT
>TRBV19|TRBJ2-3|.|.
CASSPIDTQYF
TGTGCCAGTAGTCCCATAGATACGCAGTATTTT
>TRBV19|TRBJ1-6|.|.
CASSMEYGRDANSPLHF
TGTGCCAGTAGTATGGAGTACGGGCGGGACGCAAATTCACCCCTCCACTTT
>TRBV19|TRBJ2-7|.|.
CASSMGQFAYEQYF
TGTGCCAGTAGTATGGGGCAGTTTGCCTACGAGCAGTACTTC
>TRBV27|TRBJ2-1|TRBD2|.
CASSLSYRTRTPNEQFF
TGTGCCAGCAGTTTATCTTATCGGACTAGGACACCGAATGAGCAGTTCTTC
>TRBV10-3|TRBJ2-5|.|.
CAISTPLQETQYF
TGTGCCATCAGCACTCCACTTCAAGAGACCCAGTACTTC
>TRBV9|TRBJ2-3|.|.
CASSPRLGDTDTQYF
TGTGCCAGCAGCCCCCGCCTGGGAGATACAGATACGCAGTATTTT
>TRBV4-1|TRBJ2-5|TRBD2|once
CASSQRERERGAETQYF
TGCGCCAGCAGCCAACGAGAGCGGGAGAGAGGAGCGGAGACCCAGTACTTC